Here is one TCR beta chain with its context. Antigen unknown. This sample was included in a study of a mutant IDH1 vaccine in newly diagnosed glioma. The time point was: week 47, end of study. In every dose of vaccine, 300 ug of mutant IDH1 20-mer peptide was given alongside topical imiquimod. The V and J ends lost 0 bases and 3 bases respectively, with 17 bases between them. The germline gives CDR1 LNHNV, CDR2 YYDKDF (reference sequence). The CDR3 extends over 17 amino acids. Sequenced by immunoSEQ multiplex PCR; TCRdb stores in-frame clones only, minus some. This sample has fewer than 25,000 clones; 84% occur once, and the top ten carry about 2.6%.

The clonotype was recovered from a man aged 40-49 years with glioma. The chain combines TRBV15 with TRBJ1-2; the D gene is possibly TRBD1 (6 bases). The specimen was PBMCs, collected from a glioma patient whose treatment included an IDH1 peptide vaccine. The CDR3 sequence: CATSREGPRGGDYGYTF. The DNA of the CDR3 is TGTGCCACCAGCAGAGAGGGACCGAGGGGGGGGGACTATGGCTACACCTTC.